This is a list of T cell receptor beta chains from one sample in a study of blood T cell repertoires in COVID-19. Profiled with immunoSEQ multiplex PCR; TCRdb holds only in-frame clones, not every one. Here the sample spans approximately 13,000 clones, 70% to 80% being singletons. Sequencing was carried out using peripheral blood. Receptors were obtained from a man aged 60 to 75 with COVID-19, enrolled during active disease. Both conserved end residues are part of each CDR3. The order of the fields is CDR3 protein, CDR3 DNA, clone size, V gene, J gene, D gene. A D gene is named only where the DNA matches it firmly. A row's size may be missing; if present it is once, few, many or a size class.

CDR3aa: CASSLKQDTEAFF; CDR3nt: TGCGCCAGCAGCTTGAAACAGGACACTGAAGCTTTCTTT; abundance: -; v_gene: TRBV5-1; j_gene: TRBJ1-1; d_gene: -
CDR3aa: CASSAGTSGILYFQETQYF; CDR3nt: TGTGCCAGCAGTGCCGGGACTAGCGGGATCCTTTACTTCCAAGAGACCCAGTACTTC; abundance: -; v_gene: TRBV6-1; j_gene: TRBJ2-5; d_gene: TRBD2
CDR3aa: CASLSQGLTDTQYF; CDR3nt: TGTGCCAGCCTCTCTCAGGGGCTAACAGATACGCAGTATTTT; abundance: -; v_gene: TRBV13; j_gene: TRBJ2-3; d_gene: -
CDR3aa: CASSFGTTLAKNIQYF; CDR3nt: TGTGCCAGCAGCTTCGGGACAACGCTAGCCAAAAACATTCAGTACTTC; abundance: -; v_gene: TRBV11-2; j_gene: TRBJ2-4; d_gene: -
CDR3aa: CASSQVEGQGYGYTF; CDR3nt: TGTGCCAGCAGCCAAGTGGAGGGGCAGGGCTATGGCTACACCTTC; abundance: -; v_gene: TRBV3-1/TRBV3-2; j_gene: TRBJ1-2; d_gene: -
CDR3aa: CASSDNRDAETQYF; CDR3nt: TGTGCCAGCAGTGATAACAGGGATGCGGAGACCCAGTACTTC; abundance: -; v_gene: TRBV2; j_gene: TRBJ2-5; d_gene: -
CDR3aa: CASSSSPHPQGDPYEQYF; CDR3nt: TGTGCCAGCAGCTCCAGCCCCCATCCGCAGGGCGACCCCTACGAGCAGTACTTC; abundance: -; v_gene: TRBV28; j_gene: TRBJ2-7; d_gene: -
CDR3aa: CASSFGTGHTGELFF; CDR3nt: TGCGCCAGCAGCTTCGGGACAGGACACACCGGGGAGCTGTTTTTT; abundance: few; v_gene: TRBV5-1; j_gene: TRBJ2-2; d_gene: TRBD1
CDR3aa: CASSQRESTDTQYF; CDR3nt: TGTGCCAGCAGCCAGCGGGAAAGCACAGATACGCAGTATTTT; abundance: -; v_gene: TRBV2; j_gene: TRBJ2-3; d_gene: TRBD2
CDR3aa: CASSQVPPGGRRTDTQYF; CDR3nt: TGCGCCAGCAGCCAAGTACCCCCGGGGGGGCGACGCACAGATACGCAGTATTTT; abundance: -; v_gene: TRBV4-1; j_gene: TRBJ2-3; d_gene: TRBD2
CDR3aa: CASSVPGGSGANVLTF; CDR3nt: TGCGCCAGCAGCGTCCCCGGGGGCTCTGGGGCCAACGTCCTGACTTTC; abundance: -; v_gene: TRBV5-1; j_gene: TRBJ2-6; d_gene: -
CDR3aa: CASSLGTSGTGELFF; CDR3nt: TGTGCCAGCAGTTTAGGGACTAGCGGAACCGGGGAGCTGTTTTTT; abundance: -; v_gene: TRBV28; j_gene: TRBJ2-2; d_gene: TRBD2
CDR3aa: CASSAGQSPYNEQFF; CDR3nt: TGTGCCAGCAGCGCGGGACAGAGTCCTTACAATGAGCAGTTCTTC; abundance: -; v_gene: TRBV7-9; j_gene: TRBJ2-1; d_gene: -
CDR3aa: CAWSVQDTTLLLYGYTF; CDR3nt: TGTGCCTGGAGTGTGCAGGACACGACGTTGCTCCTCTATGGCTACACCTTC; abundance: medium-sized; v_gene: TRBV30; j_gene: TRBJ1-2; d_gene: -
CDR3aa: CASRRGISSYNEQFF; CDR3nt: TGTGCCAGTAGGCGCGGGATTAGCTCCTACAATGAGCAGTTCTTC; abundance: -; v_gene: TRBV19; j_gene: TRBJ2-1; d_gene: -
CDR3aa: CASSLPGPTGADTQYF; CDR3nt: TGTGCCAGCAGTCTCCCGGGACCCACGGGGGCAGATACGCAGTATTTT; abundance: -; v_gene: TRBV28; j_gene: TRBJ2-3; d_gene: -
CDR3aa: CASSYSDRVHEQYF; CDR3nt: TGTGCCAGCAGTTACTCGGACAGGGTCCACGAGCAGTACTTC; abundance: -; v_gene: TRBV6-5; j_gene: TRBJ2-7; d_gene: TRBD1
CDR3aa: CASSSSGGNEQFF; CDR3nt: TGTGCCAGCAGCTCTAGCGGAGGGAATGAGCAGTTCTTC; abundance: -; v_gene: TRBV7-3; j_gene: TRBJ2-1; d_gene: TRBD2
CDR3aa: CAWSVLVTGELFF; CDR3nt: TGTGCCTGGAGTGTACTTGTCACCGGGGAGCTGTTTTTT; abundance: -; v_gene: TRBV30; j_gene: TRBJ2-2; d_gene: -
CDR3aa: CASSHQTGEHGYTF; CDR3nt: TGCGCCAGCAGCCACCAGACAGGGGAACATGGCTACACCTTC; abundance: -; v_gene: TRBV4-3; j_gene: TRBJ1-2; d_gene: TRBD1
CDR3aa: CASSPNRGPPGGYTF; CDR3nt: TGTGCCAGCAGCCCTAACAGGGGCCCGCCGGGCGGCTACACCTTC; abundance: -; v_gene: TRBV5-6; j_gene: TRBJ1-2; d_gene: TRBD1
CDR3aa: CASSLVQGWGYGYTF; CDR3nt: TGTGCCAGCAGCTTGGTACAGGGTTGGGGCTATGGCTACACCTTC; abundance: few; v_gene: TRBV5-5; j_gene: TRBJ1-2; d_gene: -
CDR3aa: CASSQQQGAQHF; CDR3nt: TGTGCCAGCAGCCAACAACAGGGGGCCCAGCATTTT; abundance: -; v_gene: TRBV3-1/TRBV3-2; j_gene: TRBJ1-5; d_gene: TRBD1
CDR3aa: CASSVLGGRNNEQFF; CDR3nt: TGTGCCAGCAGCGTTTTGGGAGGTCGGAACAATGAGCAGTTCTTC; abundance: once; v_gene: TRBV9; j_gene: TRBJ2-1; d_gene: -
CDR3aa: CASSSRGPYGYTF; CDR3nt: TGTGCCAGCAGCTCAAGAGGCCCGTATGGCTACACCTTC; abundance: -; v_gene: TRBV11-1; j_gene: TRBJ1-2; d_gene: -
CDR3aa: CASSPGLLRRDTGELFF; CDR3nt: TGTGCCAGCAGCCCCGGACTTCTCCGAAGGGACACCGGGGAGCTGTTTTTT; abundance: -; v_gene: TRBV11-3; j_gene: TRBJ2-2; d_gene: -
CDR3aa: CASSLGGYSYNEQFF; CDR3nt: TGTGCCAGCAGCTTAGGAGGATACTCCTACAATGAGCAGTTCTTC; abundance: -; v_gene: TRBV11-3; j_gene: TRBJ2-1; d_gene: -
CDR3aa: CASSLRGENWNQPQHF; CDR3nt: TGTGCCAGCAGTTTACGGGGGGAAAATTGGAATCAGCCCCAGCATTTT; abundance: -; v_gene: TRBV27; j_gene: TRBJ1-5; d_gene: -
CDR3aa: CAGGLAGGADTQYF; CDR3nt: TGTGCCGGGGGACTAGCGGGAGGGGCAGATACGCAGTATTTT; abundance: -; v_gene: TRBV30; j_gene: TRBJ2-3; d_gene: TRBD2
CDR3aa: CASSPTGQGGNTEAFF; CDR3nt: TGTGCCAGCTCACCCACGGGACAGGGTGGAAACACTGAAGCTTTCTTT; abundance: -; v_gene: TRBV18; j_gene: TRBJ1-1; d_gene: TRBD1
CDR3aa: CASSRASGAYNEQFF; CDR3nt: TGTGCCAGCAGTAGGGCTAGCGGGGCCTACAATGAGCAGTTCTTC; abundance: few; v_gene: TRBV25-1; j_gene: TRBJ2-1; d_gene: TRBD2
CDR3aa: CSVTEGQETQYF; CDR3nt: TGCAGCGTTACAGAAGGACAAGAGACCCAGTACTTC; abundance: -; v_gene: TRBV29-1; j_gene: TRBJ2-5; d_gene: -
CDR3aa: CATKDRQKTNEKLFF; CDR3nt: TGTGCCACCAAGGACAGACAAAAAACTAATGAAAAACTGTTTTTT; abundance: -; v_gene: TRBV19; j_gene: TRBJ1-4; d_gene: -
CDR3aa: CASSEYNGDTQYF; CDR3nt: TGTGCCAGCAGTGAATATAACGGGGATACGCAGTATTTT; abundance: -; v_gene: TRBV25-1; j_gene: TRBJ2-3; d_gene: -
CDR3aa: CASNRGPNEKLFF; CDR3nt: TGTGCCAGTAACAGGGGGCCTAATGAAAAACTGTTTTTT; abundance: -; v_gene: TRBV25-1; j_gene: TRBJ1-4; d_gene: TRBD1
CDR3aa: CASSVLQGNSGNTIYF; CDR3nt: TGTGCCAGCAGCGTCCTACAGGGAAACTCTGGAAACACCATATATTTT; abundance: few; v_gene: TRBV9; j_gene: TRBJ1-3; d_gene: -
CDR3aa: CASSVGLAGGSPGELFF; CDR3nt: TGTGCCAGCAGCGTAGGTCTAGCGGGAGGGAGCCCCGGGGAGCTGTTTTTT; abundance: -; v_gene: TRBV9; j_gene: TRBJ2-2; d_gene: TRBD2
CDR3aa: CASSRSGTLTGDEQFF; CDR3nt: TGTGCCAGCAGCCGTAGCGGGACCCTTACGGGGGATGAGCAGTTCTTC; abundance: once; v_gene: TRBV3-1/TRBV3-2; j_gene: TRBJ2-1; d_gene: TRBD2
CDR3aa: CASSDSSGRTYNEQFF; CDR3nt: TGTGCCAGCTCTGACTCTAGCGGGAGGACCTACAATGAGCAGTTCTTC; abundance: -; v_gene: TRBV2; j_gene: TRBJ2-1; d_gene: TRBD2
CDR3aa: CASSPGAGGPYEQYF; CDR3nt: TGTGCCAGCAGCCCGGGAGCCGGGGGTCCCTACGAGCAGTACTTC; abundance: -; v_gene: TRBV5-4; j_gene: TRBJ2-7; d_gene: -
CDR3aa: CASSVATRSVNTEAFF; CDR3nt: TGTGCCAGCAGTGTGGCAACTAGGTCCGTGAACACTGAAGCTTTCTTT; abundance: -; v_gene: TRBV2; j_gene: TRBJ1-1; d_gene: -
CDR3aa: CASSFGTSLGLFF; CDR3nt: TGTGCCAGCAGCTTCGGGACTAGCCTCGGGCTGTTTTTT; abundance: once; v_gene: TRBV7-2; j_gene: TRBJ2-2; d_gene: TRBD2
CDR3aa: CASTTGTSNQPQHF; CDR3nt: TGTGCCAGCACTACCGGTACGTCGAATCAGCCCCAGCATTTT; abundance: -; v_gene: TRBV7-9; j_gene: TRBJ1-5; d_gene: -
CDR3aa: CASSDPRTLGGYTF; CDR3nt: TGTGCCAGCAGTGACCCCAGGACATTAGGTGGCTACACCTTC; abundance: -; v_gene: TRBV25-1; j_gene: TRBJ1-2; d_gene: -
CDR3aa: CSAKLAYGYTF; CDR3nt: TGCAGTGCTAAGTTGGCCTATGGCTACACCTTC; abundance: once; v_gene: TRBV20-1; j_gene: TRBJ1-2; d_gene: -
CDR3aa: CASSYRQGYGYTF; CDR3nt: TGTGCCAGCAGTTATCGGCAGGGGTATGGCTACACCTTC; abundance: -; v_gene: TRBV6-5; j_gene: TRBJ1-2; d_gene: -